Detailed here is one T cell receptor beta chain. Antigen specificity is unknown. PCR employed 60 Vbeta and 13 Jbeta primers. In the source study's methods: Some 10 million of the 80 million or so unique TCR beta chains counted in a later analysis were shared. Clones were read by immunoSEQ multiplex PCR, and TCRdb kept only the in-frame ones, dropping some. Clone size and V and J calls were adopted from that table, with D and trimming inferred from the DNA. The table shows 150,000 to 200,000 clones, with around 86% occurring only once. The sample belongs to a study of cytomegalovirus exposure and HLA in healthy donors. Study-wide points: Testing in vitro showed a few CMV-associated chains specific for CMV antigens. Across donors, presence/absence analyses took sequencing depth to be roughly uniform. As a later analysis showed, a missense DCLRE1C variant was linked to trimming of TCR beta V- and J-genes.

V was pared by 4 bases and J by 2 bases, with 6 bases of the junction left unmatched. The CDR3 contains 16 residues. Germline CDR1 SGHRS, CDR2 YFSETQ. Sequenced sample: PBMCs. The receptor was derived from a woman aged 18-35 years in good health and CMV-seronegative. This sequence joins TRBV5-1 and TRBJ1-3; TRBD1 matches at 10 bases. This CDR3 is CASSASGTGAGNTIYF. The CDR3, as DNA: TGCGCCAGCAGCGCGTCAGGGACAGGGGCTGGAAACACCATATATTTT.